The 5 T cell receptor beta chains given below trace back to one sample, sequenced in a study of cytomegalovirus exposure and HLA in healthy donors. Sequencing used immunoSEQ multiplex PCR; TCRdb keeps in-frame clones, though not all of them. The table shows some 110,000 clones, with 94% occurring only once. Sequenced material: PBMCs. The receptor set was obtained from a woman aged 18-35 years in good health and CMV-seronegative.

Only one count was recorded for this clone. The sample has other DNA sequences that encode this CDR3 too. The V and J genes are TRBV6-5 and TRBJ1-1, with D unresolved. The V end was cut by 5 bases, the J end by 1 base, with 5 bases between. The germline gives CDR1 MNHEY, CDR2 SVGAGI. The CDR3 is 12 residues long. CDR3 amino acids: CASSPGNTEAFF. The CDR3 bases are TGTGCCAGCAGTCCAGGGAACACTGAAGCTTTCTTT.

The V gene is TRBV5-1, the J gene TRBJ2-5; D remains unclear. This CDR3 has 16 residues. V shed 4 bases and J shed 3 bases, with 19 bases lying between them. Germline V CDR1 and CDR2: SGHRS, YFSETQ. The chain's CDR3 is CASSQTTVGQEETQYF. In DNA, the CDR3 is TGCGCCAGCAGCCAGACGACGGTTGGCCAGGAAGAGACCCAGTACTTC.

The V call is TRBV7-9, the J call TRBJ2-3; TRBD2 agrees at 10 bases. The CDR3 extends over 14 amino acids. The trim removed 7 bases at V and 6 bases at J, leaving 7 bases unmatched. The germline gives CDR1 SEHNR, CDR2 FQNEAQ (reference sequence). The DNA of the CDR3 is TGTGCCAGCACGTCTAGCGGGGGTGTGGATACGCAGTATTTT. It is translated as CASTSSGGVDTQYF. The full variable domain, rest sourced from reference TRBV7-9 and TRBJ2-3, is DTGVSQNPRHKITKRGQNVTFRCDPISEHNRLYWYRQTLGQGPEFLTYFQNEAQLEKSRLLSDRFSAERPKGSFSTLEIQRTEQGDSAMYLCASTSSGGVDTQYFGPGTRLTVL.

The rearrangement links TRBV12-5 to TRBJ2-5; D is perhaps TRBD2 (5 bases). V lost 0 bases and J lost 4, with 9 bases in between. This CDR3 comprises 14 residues. Germline-derived CDR1 and CDR2 are LGHNT and FRNRAP. CDR3 in amino acids: CASGLVLSGETQYF. Here the CDR3 DNA reads TGTGCTAGTGGTTTGGTACTAAGCGGAGAGACCCAGTACTTC.

CDR3 DNA sequence: TGCGCCAGCAGCCCGCCCGAGTTTAGCACAGATACGCAGTATTTT. This sequence encodes CASSPPEFSTDTQYF. The chain couples TRBV5-1 to TRBJ2-3; D not certain. V gave up 4 bases and J gave up 0 bases, with 12 bases separating them. The CDR3 totals 15 residues. CDR1 is SGHRS, CDR2 YFSETQ, per germline.